By share, the clone carrying this T cell receptor beta chain ranks as medium-sized. Its antigen is as yet unknown. The source of the sample is a study of tumor-infiltrating lymphocytes in localized non-small cell lung cancer. The wider study: Some samples were collected after neoadjuvant chemotherapy; smokers, never-smokers and several histologies were included. Resected tumor was paired with non-adjacent uninvolved lung from the same patient.

Study-wide findings and caveats: TCR sequencing covered a subset of patients with enough tissue.

The V gene lost 6 bases and the J gene lost 4 bases, with 12 bases spanning the gap. CDR1 and CDR2 (germline): LNHDA, SQIVND (reference sequence). CDR3 length: 13 residues. The assay was immunoSEQ multiplex PCR, and TCRdb's table has in-frame clones only and misses some. The sample has some 9,000 clones, around 68% seen once; the top ten hold 9.4%. Specimen: uninvolved lung tissue not adjacent to the tumor. This receptor was obtained from a human donor with non-small cell lung cancer. The V gene is TRBV19, the J gene TRBJ1-2; TRBD1 is a possible D gene (5 bases). This CDR3 reads CASRTGPLYGYTF. The CDR3 DNA sequence: TGTGCCAGTAGAACGGGACCCCTCTATGGCTACACCTTC.